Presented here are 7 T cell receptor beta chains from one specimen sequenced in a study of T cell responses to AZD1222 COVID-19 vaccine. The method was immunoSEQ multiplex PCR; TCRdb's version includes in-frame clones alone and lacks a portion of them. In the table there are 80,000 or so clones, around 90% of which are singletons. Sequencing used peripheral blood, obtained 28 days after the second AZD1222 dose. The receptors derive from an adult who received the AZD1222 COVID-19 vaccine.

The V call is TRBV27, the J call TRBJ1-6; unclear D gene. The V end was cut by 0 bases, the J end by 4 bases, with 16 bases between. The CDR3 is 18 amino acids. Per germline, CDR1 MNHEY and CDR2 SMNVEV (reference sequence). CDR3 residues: CASSLSSLVLRYNSPLHF. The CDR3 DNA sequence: TGTGCCAGCAGTTTATCTTCGCTGGTCCTACGGTATAATTCACCCCTCCACTTT.

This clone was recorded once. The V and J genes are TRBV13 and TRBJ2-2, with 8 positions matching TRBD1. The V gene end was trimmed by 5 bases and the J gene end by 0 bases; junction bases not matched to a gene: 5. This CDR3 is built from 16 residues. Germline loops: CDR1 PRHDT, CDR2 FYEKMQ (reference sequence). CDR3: CASSHEDRANTGELFF. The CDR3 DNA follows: TGTGCCAGCAGCCACGAGGACAGGGCGAACACCGGGGAGCTGTTTTTT.

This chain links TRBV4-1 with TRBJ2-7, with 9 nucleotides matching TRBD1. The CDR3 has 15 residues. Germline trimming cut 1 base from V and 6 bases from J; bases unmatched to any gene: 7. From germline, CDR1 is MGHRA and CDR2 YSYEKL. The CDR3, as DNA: TGCGCCAGCAGCCAAGTGAACAGGGGGCTTAGCGAGCAGTACTTC. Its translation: CASSQVNRGLSEQYF.

In DNA, the CDR3 is TGTGCCAGCAGCTTAGACCCGACGTCCGGGGAGCTGTTTTTT. Its protein product is CASSLDPTSGELFF. V is TRBV11-1 and J is TRBJ2-2; no reliable D call. The germline CDR1 and CDR2 sequences are SGHAT and FQDESV (reference sequence). The CDR3 is made up of 14 amino acids. Trimming pared 1 base from V and 6 bases from J, leaving 9 bases between. The full variable domain, its missing parts supplied by reference TRBV11-1 and TRBJ2-2, is EAEVAQSPRYKITEKSQAVAFWCDPISGHATLYWYRQILGQGPELLVQFQDESVVDDSQLPKDRFSAERLKGVDSTLKIQPAELGDSAMYLCASSLDPTSGELFFGEGSRLTVL.

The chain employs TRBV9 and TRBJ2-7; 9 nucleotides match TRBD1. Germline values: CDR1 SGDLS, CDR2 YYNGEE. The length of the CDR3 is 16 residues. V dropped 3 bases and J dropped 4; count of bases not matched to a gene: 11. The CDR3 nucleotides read TGTGCCAGCAGCGGCGGACAGGGGTTGGAGGGATACGAGCAGTACTTC. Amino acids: CASSGGQGLEGYEQYF.

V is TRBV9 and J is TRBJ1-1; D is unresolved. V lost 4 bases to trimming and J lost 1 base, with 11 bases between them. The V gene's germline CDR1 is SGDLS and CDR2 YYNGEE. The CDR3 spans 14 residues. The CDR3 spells CASSPLTRNTEAFF. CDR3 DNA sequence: TGTGCCAGCAGCCCCCTGACCCGGAACACTGAAGCTTTCTTT. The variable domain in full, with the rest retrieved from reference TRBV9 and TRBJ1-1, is DSGVTQTPKHLITATGQRVTLRCSPRSGDLSVYWYQQSLDQGLQFLIQYYNGEERAKGNILERFSAQQFPDLHSELNLSSLELGDSALYFCASSPLTRNTEAFFGQGTRLTVV.

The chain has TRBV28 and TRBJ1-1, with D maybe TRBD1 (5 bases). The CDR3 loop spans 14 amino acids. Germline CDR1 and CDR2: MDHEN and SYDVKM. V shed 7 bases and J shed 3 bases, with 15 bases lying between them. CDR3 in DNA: TGTGCCAGCACCCCCGCAGGGAGGTACACTGAAGCTTTCTTT. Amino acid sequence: CASTPAGRYTEAFF.